These 2 T cell receptor beta chains were sequenced from one sample in a study of response to subunit inactivated influenza vaccine. Each CDR3 protein is one row after TCRdb ran MiXCR on the RT-PCR reads. The sample holds 600,000 to 850,000 distinct CDR3 sequences, 14% seen once. Sequenced material: PBMCs from blood, taken approximately 15 days before vaccination. These receptors were taken from a man aged 45-60 years who received an inactivated influenza vaccine.

The rearrangement links TRBV7-2 to TRBJ2-5; perhaps TRBD2 as D (6 bases). Trimming took off 5 bases at V and 7 bases at J, with 20 bases between the two ends. The length of the CDR3 is 15 residues. Germline V gives CDR1 SGHTA, CDR2 FQGNSA. CDR3 protein: CASSPAGGLPVTQYF. The DNA for the CDR3 is TGTGCCAGCAGCCCGGCCGGGGGACTCCCGGTGACCCAGTACTTC. Together with reference TRBV7-2 and TRBJ2-5, the CDR3 gives the full variable domain: GAGVSQSPSNKVTEKGKDVELRCDPISGHTALYWYRQSLGQGLEFLIYFQGNSAPDKSGLPSDRFSAERTGGSVSTLTIQRTQQEDSAVYLCASSPAGGLPVTQYFGPGTRLLVL.

Concerning this clonotype itself: Compared with germline, one end of the junction differs, possibly owing to a read error. The J gene is TRBJ2-1, the V gene TRBV5-1, with a possible D match to TRBD2 (5 bases). The CDR3 runs 15 residues. Germline CDR1 is SGHRS and CDR2 is YFSETQ. In nucleotides, the CDR3 is TGCGCCAGCAGCAGTGAGGGAAGCTCCTACAATGAGCAGCTCTTC. Amino acids: CASSSEGSSYNEQLF. The variable domain in full, completed from reference TRBV5-1 and TRBJ2-1, reads KAGVTQTPRYLIKTRGQQVTLSCSPISGHRSVSWYQQTPGQGLQFLFEYFSETQRNKGNFPGRFSGRQFSNSRSEMNVSTLELGDSALYLCASSSEGSSYNEQLFGPGTRLTVL.